A selection of T cell receptor beta chains follows, all from one sample in a study of blood T cells in healthy people across ages. TCRdb reprocessed the 5' RACE reads via MiXCR and lists one record per CDR3 protein. The repertoire includes approximately 1,700,000 distinct CDR3 sequences, 39% of them detected once, and 23% sits in the top ten. The sample taken for sequencing was blood. The receptors were gathered from a human donor in good health. CDR3s leave out the opening cysteine and the closing phenylalanine or tryptophan. Fields, in order: clone size, V gene, J gene, CDR3 protein. Part of the rows lack a size; the others show once, few, many or a class for expanded clones.

.	TRBV29-1	TRBJ1-2	SVEDPLWAGLRYGYT
few	TRBV7-2	TRBJ1-2	ASSLNPQSPEFLGNGYT
few	TRBV24-1	TRBJ1-4	ATSDTLGEKLF
.	TRBV2	TRBJ1-1	ASSTDSFNTEAF
once	TRBV18	TRBJ1-1	ASSPGDRVEAF
.	TRBV18	TRBJ1-4	ASSPPGQASRGEKLF
.	TRBV7-6	TRBJ1-2	ASSLAGTGSVNYGYT
.	TRBV18	TRBJ1-5	ASSGDTPYSNQPQH
.	TRBV11-2	TRBJ1-1	ASSMDSNTEAF
.	TRBV6-5	TRBJ2-1	ASSFISESGTLSSYNEQF
.	TRBV12-3/TRBV12-4	TRBJ1-1	ASSLLGVSEAF
.	TRBV20-1	TRBJ2-1	SAVAGGIHNEQF
few	TRBV12-3/TRBV12-4	TRBJ2-7	ASRLTGALSYEQY